This T cell receptor (beta chain) was identified in a study of T cells in Graves' hyperthyroidism and ophthalmopathy. Points from the study as a whole: Blood also carried most thyroid clonotypes expanded above 0.001.

Any patient presenting with uncontrolled infection, other autoimmune disease, pregnancy or lactation was left out. Ten or more counts support this clonotype. Its specificity is unknown. Trimming took off 7 bases at V and 7 bases at J, with 19 bases between the two ends. Germline V gene lookup returns CDR1 MDHEN and CDR2 SYDVKM. The CDR3 runs 14 residues. TCR beta CDR3 regions were amplified from RNA. The study used the HTBI primer set for a first-round RT-PCR of the TCR CDR3. TCRdb re-analysed the multiplex PCR reads in MiXCR, keeping a single row per CDR3 protein. Counted here are about 350,000 distinct CDR3 sequences, about 15% occurring once; the ten biggest clones make up roughly 25%.

Sequencing was performed on blood. This chain links TRBV28 with TRBJ1-2; D is possibly TRBD1 (6 bases). The sequence came from a woman younger than 45 with Graves' hyperthyroidism. The DNA for the CDR3 is TGTGCCAGCACCCCTGTGTCGGGGGCTAGTGGCTACACCTTC. It specifies CASTPVSGASGYTF.